The rows below give T cell receptor beta chains drawn from one sample of a study of T cell responses to AZD1222 COVID-19 vaccine. Generated by immunoSEQ multiplex PCR, the TCRdb table keeps only in-frame clones and is missing some. The data contain roughly 190,000 clones, about 92% of them seen just once; the ten biggest clones take up 1% to 1.5%. The sample in question was peripheral blood, obtained on day 0 of AZD1222 vaccination. Receptors originate from an adult in good health. Both conserved end residues are part of each CDR3. The order of the fields is clone size, D gene, V gene, J gene, CDR3 DNA, CDR3 protein. A D gene is named only where the DNA matches it firmly. The listing skips clone size in some rows; elsewhere it reads once, few, many or a size class.

.	.	TRBV27	TRBJ2-7	TGTGCCAGCCGCTATACAGGAGCCTACGAGCAGTACTTC	CASRYTGAYEQYF
.	.	TRBV6-6	TRBJ2-5	TGTGCCAGCAGTTCCTCACGTTTGACAGCCCAAGAGACCCAGTACTTC	CASSSSRLTAQETQYF
once	TRBD1	TRBV28	TRBJ1-3	TGTGCCAGCATTTCAGGGGGAGCGGGAAACACCATATATTTT	CASISGGAGNTIYF
.	.	TRBV19	TRBJ1-2	TGTGCCAGTTGGGACACGGGGACCTTCCGTGGCTACACCTTC	CASWDTGTFRGYTF
.	.	TRBV7-2	TRBJ1-2	TGTGCCAGCAGCTCCCACGAGAACTATGGCTACACCTTC	CASSSHENYGYTF
.	.	TRBV12-3/TRBV12-4	TRBJ2-7	TGTGCCAGCAGTTCCCGGGGGATCGAGCAGTACTTC	CASSSRGIEQYF
.	.	TRBV7-9	TRBJ1-4	TGTGCCAGCAGCTTAATTAGTGGAACTAATGAAAAACTGTTTTTT	CASSLISGTNEKLFF
.	.	TRBV20-1	TRBJ1-2	TGCAGCCCCGGCGGCGTAAGCTACACCTTC	CSPGGVSYTF
.	.	TRBV6-2/TRBV6-3	TRBJ2-4	TGTGCCAGCAGTCCCCCGAGTGGCGGGGAGTGGGGGAACATTCAGTACTTC	CASSPPSGGEWGNIQYF
.	TRBD2	TRBV4-1	TRBJ2-3	TGCGCCAGCAGCCAAGTGGCTAGCGGGGGCACAGATACGCAGTATTTT	CASSQVASGGTDTQYF
.	.	TRBV7-2	TRBJ1-2	TGTGCCAGCAGCCCCCAGACAGAAAATTATGGCTACACCTTC	CASSPQTENYGYTF
.	.	TRBV6-6	TRBJ2-3	TGTGCCAGCAGTTATCATCGGGCAGATACGCAGTATTTT	CASSYHRADTQYF
once	.	TRBV7-3	TRBJ2-5	TGTGCCAGCAGCGAGGACACCAACCAAGAGACCCAGTACTTC	CASSEDTNQETQYF
.	TRBD1	TRBV2	TRBJ2-7	TGTGCCAGCAGTTCGGGACAGGGCCCCTACGAGCAGTACTTC	CASSSGQGPYEQYF
.	.	TRBV27	TRBJ1-5	TGTGCCAGCAGTTTGTTTGGGGGGAGGGAGGGCAATCAGCCCCAGCATTTT	CASSLFGGREGNQPQHF
.	TRBD1	TRBV6-5	TRBJ2-3	TGTGCCAGCATGGGACAGGGCACAGATACGCAGTATTTT	CASMGQGTDTQYF
.	.	TRBV5-1	TRBJ1-4	TGCGCCAGCAGCTTGGGGAGGGGTGGAGAAAAACTGTTTTTT	CASSLGRGGEKLFF
.	.	TRBV11-2	TRBJ2-7	TGTGCCAGCACCTTTCCGGGGGCTAGCGGCTACGAGCAGTACTTC	CASTFPGASGYEQYF
.	.	TRBV12-3/TRBV12-4	TRBJ1-2	TGTGCCAGCAGGAGGGCTGCCAACTATGGCTACACCTTC	CASRRAANYGYTF
.	.	TRBV5-1	TRBJ1-1	TGCGCCAGCAGCTTGGGGGTGACAGGAGTCATGAACACTGAAGCTTTCTTT	CASSLGVTGVMNTEAFF
few	.	TRBV18	TRBJ1-2	TGTGCCAGCTCACCACTTACTCCTTCCGGCGGGGATCTTCGCGGCTACACCTTC	CASSPLTPSGGDLRGYTF
.	.	TRBV6-1	TRBJ1-2	TGTGCCAGCAGTGATCGGCCGGGGGGCTACACCTTC	CASSDRPGGYTF
.	.	TRBV24-1	TRBJ2-3	TGTGCCACCAGGGACACCAAGGGCGCAGATACGCAGTATTTT	CATRDTKGADTQYF
few	.	TRBV2	TRBJ2-7	TGTGCCAGCAGTGATGTTGGACAATACGAGCAGTACTTC	CASSDVGQYEQYF
few	.	TRBV28	TRBJ2-7	TGTGCCAGCAGTTTTTGGGAAGGGCGGCCCTACGAGCAGTACTTC	CASSFWEGRPYEQYF
.	.	TRBV9	TRBJ1-4	TGTGCCAGCAGCGTTGGATGGGAGGCTAATGAAAAACTGTTTTTT	CASSVGWEANEKLFF
.	TRBD1	TRBV2	TRBJ1-4	TGTGCCAGCCGACAGGGTGGAGAAAAACTGTTTTTT	CASRQGGEKLFF
.	TRBD2	TRBV24-1	TRBJ2-3	TGTGCCACCAGTGGGACTAGCGGGGCAGATACGCAGTATTTT	CATSGTSGADTQYF
.	TRBD1	TRBV7-9	TRBJ1-2	TGTGCCAGTAACAGACCGGGACAGGGCGATGGCTACACCTTC	CASNRPGQGDGYTF
.	.	TRBV19	TRBJ1-5	TGTGCCAGTAGTTCACAGGGTTTGGGTCAGCCCCAGCATTTT	CASSSQGLGQPQHF
few	.	TRBV7-9	TRBJ1-1	TGTGCCAGCAGCTTAATTCTGGGCCGGGACACTGAAGCTTTCTTT	CASSLILGRDTEAFF
.	.	TRBV7-8	TRBJ2-7	TGTGCCAGCAGCTTAGCTATACCCCCCCCGTGGGGGGACAAGTACGACCAGCAGTACTTC	CASSLAIPPPWGDKYDQQYF
.	.	TRBV6-2/TRBV6-3	TRBJ2-3	TGTGCCAGCAGTTACGGGGTGGGGGAAACAGATACGCAGTATTTT	CASSYGVGETDTQYF
.	.	TRBV18	TRBJ2-7	TGTGCCAGCGTTCGGACAGACCCCATTCTCGACGAGCAGTACTTC	CASVRTDPILDEQYF
.	TRBD1	TRBV5-6	TRBJ1-2	TGTGCCAGCAGCGGGAACAGGGGGCGCATCGGCTATGGCTACACCTTC	CASSGNRGRIGYGYTF
.	TRBD1	TRBV7-2	TRBJ2-7	TGTGCCAGCAGCTCGCAGGGACAGCTCTACGAGCAGTACTTC	CASSSQGQLYEQYF
.	TRBD1	TRBV18	TRBJ2-2	TGTGCCAGCTCACCAGGGACAGGGAGCACCGGGGAGCTGTTTTTT	CASSPGTGSTGELFF
.	.	TRBV19	TRBJ1-4	TGTGCCAGTAGTATAGTGGGAGGAAGAACTAATGAAAAACTGTTTTTT	CASSIVGGRTNEKLFF
.	.	TRBV6-5	TRBJ1-1	TGTGCCAGCAGTTACGGGATTGAAGCTTTCTTT	CASSYGIEAFF
.	.	TRBV12-1	TRBJ2-7	TGTGCCAGCAGCGAGCAGTACGAGCAGTACTTC	CASSEQYEQYF
few	TRBD1	TRBV7-9	TRBJ1-4	TGTGCCAGCAGTTCAGGGGGCGCCCCTGAAAAACTGTTTTTT	CASSSGGAPEKLFF
.	TRBD2	TRBV27	TRBJ2-1	TGTGCCAGCAGTGAAAGCGGGGCATCCTACAATGAGCAGTTCTTC	CASSESGASYNEQFF
once	.	TRBV7-2	TRBJ1-4	TGTGCCAGCAGCTTAGTGTCAGCTACAACTAATGAAAAACTGTTTTTT	CASSLVSATTNEKLFF
.	.	TRBV19	TRBJ1-4	TGTGCCAGTAGTCGAGGGGCTGGTGAAAAACTGTTTTTT	CASSRGAGEKLFF
.	.	TRBV11-3	TRBJ2-7	TGTGCCAGCAGCTTAGTGGCCGGAGCGGCACCTTACGAGCAGTACTTC	CASSLVAGAAPYEQYF
.	.	TRBV7-2	TRBJ1-2	TGTGCCAGCAGCTTCGGCGGCCTATATGGCTACACCTTC	CASSFGGLYGYTF
.	TRBD2	TRBV10-3	TRBJ2-7	TGTGCCATCAGTGACTCTAGCGGGGGGCCAAGCTCCTACGAGCAGTACTTC	CAISDSSGGPSSYEQYF
.	.	TRBV12-3/TRBV12-4	TRBJ1-5	TGTGCCAGCAGCCGCAATCAGCCCCAGCATTTT	CASSRNQPQHF
.	.	TRBV24-1	TRBJ1-2	TGTGCCACCAGTGACTCTGGGACGGTCTATGGCTACACCTTC	CATSDSGTVYGYTF
.	.	TRBV2	TRBJ1-4	TGTGCCAGCAGTGTCGGGGGATTAACTAATGAAAAACTGTTTTTT	CASSVGGLTNEKLFF
.	.	TRBV5-6	TRBJ1-1	TGTGCCAGCAGCTTGCTGGGACGGAGCATGAACACTGAAGCTTTCTTT	CASSLLGRSMNTEAFF